The 16 T cell receptor beta chains below all came from one sample that was sequenced in a study of T-cell memory formation after mild COVID-19. Each CDR3 protein gets one entry after TCRdb re-called the 5' RACE reads with MiXCR. The sample yields 400,000 to 500,000 distinct CDR3 sequences, over 15% seen once. Sequenced input: PBMCs or a T cell subset sorted from them (not recorded which). The receptors here all came from a man younger than 35 who had mild COVID-19 (a few samples of this study predate the infection). Cell type and time point are not known.

The V and J genes are TRBV3-1 and TRBJ2-1; D is perhaps TRBD2 (5 bases). The CDR3 loop spans 14 amino acids. The V gene lost 2 bases and the J gene lost 7 bases, with 12 bases spanning the gap. CDR1 and CDR2 from the germline V gene are LGHDT and YNNKEL (reference sequence). The CDR3 bases are TGTGCCAGCAGCCAAAGTGAGGGCACGAATGAGCAGTTCTTC. Translating it yields CASSQSEGTNEQFF.

This clonotype showed up just a few times. The chain is built from TRBV5-1 and TRBJ1-1; the D is unclear. This CDR3 contains 15 residues. The germline gives CDR1 SGHRS, CDR2 YFSETQ. With 6 bases removed from V and 1 base from J, the gap between germline ends came to 16 bases. In DNA form, the CDR3 reads TGCGCCAGCAAAGAAGGATATGGAGGGAACACTGAAGCTTTCTTT. Residues: CASKEGYGGNTEAFF.

This clonotype was found once. The gene calls are TRBV2 and TRBJ2-6; D might be TRBD2 (5 bases). The CDR3 extends over 18 amino acids. V lost 6 bases and J lost 0, with 18 bases in between. Germline V gene sequence: CDR1 SNHLY, CDR2 FYNNEI. The CDR3 region is CASSSRRQPSSGANVLTF. For the CDR3, the DNA is TGTGCCAGCAGCTCCCGGAGGCAGCCGAGCTCTGGGGCCAACGTCCTGACTTTC.

The V gene is TRBV27, the J gene TRBJ2-2, with 9 bases fitting TRBD2. There are 16 residues in the CDR3. In germline, CDR1 is MNHEY, CDR2 SMNVEV (reference sequence). V trimming: 7 bases; J trimming: 3 bases; junction bases outside the gene matches: 9. CDR3 region: CASTLLAGWDTGELFF. The CDR3 DNA sequence: TGTGCCAGCACTCTTCTAGCGGGGTGGGACACCGGGGAGCTGTTTTTT.

The chain has TRBV7-6 and TRBJ2-2; TRBD2 matches at 8 bases. This CDR3 spans 15 amino acids. Germline CDR1 is SGHVS and CDR2 is FNYEAQ. V lost 6 bases and J lost 4; bases outside the gene matches: 7. DNA of the CDR3: TGTGCCAGCAGTTCCCGCGGGGGGCCCACCGGGGAGCTGTTTTTT. It is translated as CASSSRGGPTGELFF.

In this sample, this clonotype turned up a few times. This chain joins TRBV9 and TRBJ2-3; 7 positions match TRBD2. The germline CDR1 and CDR2 sequences are SGDLS and YYNGEE. There are 16 residues in the CDR3. J gave up 5 bases and V 4 bases, and 13 bases lay outside the gene matches. In nucleotides, the CDR3 is TGTGCCAGCAGCCCCAGGGCGGGGGAGTCCGGAGATACGCAGTATTTT. Its protein product is CASSPRAGESGDTQYF. Looking up the rest from reference TRBV9 and TRBJ2-3 gives the full variable domain: DSGVTQTPKHLITATGQRVTLRCSPRSGDLSVYWYQQSLDQGLQFLIQYYNGEERAKGNILERFSAQQFPDLHSELNLSSLELGDSALYFCASSPRAGESGDTQYFGPGTRLTVL.

J is TRBJ1-1 and V is TRBV7-9; the D gene is possibly TRBD1 (5 bases). The CDR3 totals 12 residues. CDR1 SEHNR and CDR2 FQNEAQ come from the germline V gene (reference sequence). Between the trimmed V and J ends, which lost 5 bases and 8 bases, there was a span of 12 bases. The CDR3 sequence is CASSLERGEAFF. The CDR3 region has the DNA TGTGCCAGCAGCCTAGAACGGGGGGAAGCTTTCTTT.

This clonotype appeared many times. The chain carries TRBV5-6 and TRBJ1-6, with D unresolved. The V end was cut by 2 bases, the J end by 9 bases, with 12 bases between. The CDR3 has 14 residues. Germline lookup yields CDR1 SGHDT and CDR2 YYEEEE. DNA of the CDR3: TGTGCCAGCAGCTTTGTGGCAGGATCTTCACCCCTCCACTTT. Protein: CASSFVAGSSPLHF.

This clonotype was seen repeatedly, ten times or more. The chain joins TRBV23-1 to TRBJ2-1; D is undetermined. TRBV23-1 is flagged as an ORF with uncertain function. The CDR3 has 15 residues. Trimming left V 2 bases short and J 1 base short, with 9 bases between. Here the CDR3 DNA reads TGCGCCAGCAGTCAAGGTCGGGCTTCCTACAATGAGCAGTTCTTC. Translation: CASSQGRASYNEQFF.

This clonotype was seen only a few times. The rearrangement uses TRBV7-3 and TRBJ2-3; D tentatively fits TRBD1 or TRBD2 (5 bases each). CDR1 and CDR2 from the germline V gene are SGHTA and FQGTGA. V lost 4 bases and J 0 bases, leaving 8 bases between the germline ends. The CDR3 has 14 residues. The CDR3 nucleotides are TGTGCCAGCAGCTGGGACGCAAGCACAGATACGCAGTATTTT. It yields the protein CASSWDASTDTQYF.

The table lists this clonotype with many counts. The rearrangement links TRBV24-1 to TRBJ2-1; D possibly corresponds to TRBD1 (6 bases). With 5 bases removed from V and 8 bases from J, the gap between germline ends came to 9 bases. The CDR3 length is 12 residues. Per the germline V gene, CDR1 is KGHDR and CDR2 is SFDVKD. The CDR3 loop reads CATSGDKDEQFF. CDR3 in DNA: TGTGCCACCAGTGGGGACAAGGATGAGCAGTTCTTC.

CDR3 in DNA: TGTGCCAGCAGCGTTGACGGATGGGACTATGGCTACACCTTC. Its translation is CASSVDGWDYGYTF. This chain uses TRBV9 with TRBJ1-2, with D unresolved. V lost 2 bases to trimming and J lost 3 bases, with 11 bases between them. The CDR3 totals 14 residues. Germline CDR1 and CDR2: SGDLS and YYNGEE.

This sequence joins TRBV29-1 and TRBJ1-5; maybe TRBD1 (5 bases). The CDR3 has 12 amino acids. Germline loops: CDR1 SQVTM, CDR2 ANQGSEA. V lost 4 bases, J lost 7 bases, and 11 bases lay in between. CDR3 in amino acids: CSVGGGGQPQHF. The CDR3 nucleotides are TGCAGCGTTGGGGGGGGAGGGCAGCCCCAGCATTTT.

This clonotype was seen a handful of times. This chain uses TRBV5-1 with TRBJ2-7, with 8 bases matching TRBD1. CDR1 SGHRS and CDR2 YFSETQ come from the germline V gene. The ends lost 5 bases at V and 3 bases at J; junction bases unmatched: 4. This CDR3 contains 13 residues. CDR3 nucleotides: TGCGCCAGCAGAAGGACAGGGAACTACGAGCAGTACTTC. Residues: CASRRTGNYEQYF.

This clonotype was recorded a few times. This rearrangement joins TRBV5-1 to TRBJ2-5, with 13 bases fitting TRBD2. The CDR3 length is 16 residues. Per germline, CDR1 SGHRS and CDR2 YFSETQ. The J segment lost 2 bases and the V segment lost 2 bases, leaving 3 bases of the junction unmatched. The CDR3 here is CASSLLLAGGQETQYF. The DNA for the CDR3 is TGCGCCAGCAGCTTACTACTAGCGGGGGGGCAAGAGACCCAGTACTTC. Looking up the rest from reference TRBV5-1 and TRBJ2-5 gives the full variable domain: KAGVTQTPRYLIKTRGQQVTLSCSPISGHRSVSWYQQTPGQGLQFLFEYFSETQRNKGNFPGRFSGRQFSNSRSEMNVSTLELGDSALYLCASSLLLAGGQETQYFGPGTRLLVL.

This clonotype was recorded a few times. The rearrangement joins TRBV12-3 or TRBV12-4 to TRBJ1-5, with unresolved D. Trimming pared 6 bases from V and 0 bases from J, leaving 9 bases between. The CDR3 runs to 14 residues. The CDR3 sequence is CASRSEYSNQPQHF. The CDR3 region has the DNA TGTGCCAGCAGGTCAGAGTATAGCAATCAGCCCCAGCATTTT.